Listed below are T cell receptor beta chains from one sample, sequenced in a study of T cell responses to AZD1222 COVID-19 vaccine. Assay: immunoSEQ multiplex PCR; the TCRdb copy retains only in-frame clones and omits some. There are some 73,000 clones in the sample; 89% occur only once, and about a tenth lies in the top ten. The specimen was peripheral blood, collected 28 days after the second AZD1222 dose. These receptors originate from an adult who received the AZD1222 COVID-19 vaccine. The CDR3 runs from the conserved cysteine through the conserved F or W. D genes are given only for firm matches. Clone size is not always given. Where it is, it says once, few, many or a class for expanded clones.

size: -
D: -
V: TRBV19
J: TRBJ1-5
CDR3: CASSNSNQPQHF
DNA: TGTGCCAGTAGTAACAGCAATCAGCCCCAGCATTTT

size: -
D: -
V: TRBV1
J: TRBJ2-6
CDR3: CTSSQPERGGSGANVLTF
DNA: TGCACCAGCAGCCAACCAGAGAGGGGGGGCTCTGGGGCCAACGTCCTGACTTTC

size: -
D: -
V: TRBV15
J: TRBJ2-1
CDR3: CATSRSGTSYNEQFF
DNA: TGTGCCACCAGCCGGTCCGGTACGTCCTACAATGAGCAGTTCTTC

size: -
D: -
V: TRBV3-1/TRBV3-2
J: TRBJ2-5
CDR3: CASSQDRVGTQYF
DNA: TGTGCCAGCAGCCAAGACCGGGTCGGGACCCAGTACTTC

size: once
D: TRBD1
V: TRBV7-9
J: TRBJ1-4
CDR3: CASSPGTGGNEKLFF
DNA: TGTGCCAGCAGCCCCGGGACAGGGGGTAATGAAAAACTGTTTTTT

size: -
D: TRBD2
V: TRBV7-2
J: TRBJ2-3
CDR3: CASSLRRGGTDTQYF
DNA: TGTGCCAGCAGCTTAAGGCGGGGGGGCACAGATACGCAGTATTTT

size: -
D: -
V: TRBV5-4
J: TRBJ2-2
CDR3: CASSLLGRGGELFF
DNA: TGTGCCAGCAGCTTACTTGGGCGGGGCGGGGAGCTGTTTTTT

size: -
D: -
V: TRBV7-6
J: TRBJ2-2
CDR3: CASSSYRESGELFF
DNA: TGTGCCAGCAGCTCTTACAGGGAGTCCGGGGAGCTGTTTTTT

size: -
D: -
V: TRBV19
J: TRBJ2-4
CDR3: CASGGDKNIQYF
DNA: TGTGCCAGCGGCGGGGACAAAAACATTCAGTACTTC

size: -
D: -
V: TRBV5-6
J: TRBJ2-7
CDR3: CASSLASGRRYEQYF
DNA: TGTGCCAGCAGCTTGGCCTCCGGGCGGAGGTACGAGCAGTACTTC

size: -
D: -
V: TRBV5-6
J: TRBJ2-1
CDR3: CASSWYRGYEQFF
DNA: TGTGCCAGCAGCTGGTACCGGGGGTATGAGCAGTTCTTC

size: -
D: TRBD1
V: TRBV4-2
J: TRBJ1-4
CDR3: CASSQDPQTGRNEKLFF
DNA: TGTGCCAGCAGCCAAGATCCCCAGACAGGGCGTAATGAAAAACTGTTTTTT

size: -
D: -
V: TRBV7-9
J: TRBJ2-1
CDR3: CASGAGVRALINNEQFF
DNA: TGTGCCAGCGGGGCCGGGGTAAGGGCCCTCATAAACAATGAGCAGTTCTTC

size: -
D: -
V: TRBV29-1
J: TRBJ2-7
CDR3: CSVENDRQSSYEQYF
DNA: TGCAGCGTTGAAAACGACAGGCAGAGCTCCTACGAGCAGTACTTC

size: -
D: TRBD1
V: TRBV19
J: TRBJ2-3
CDR3: CASSTGTGTVADTQYF
DNA: TGTGCCAGTAGTACCGGGACAGGGACGGTGGCAGATACGCAGTATTTT

size: -
D: TRBD1
V: TRBV30
J: TRBJ1-6
CDR3: CAWSSLLGTVIGPLHF
DNA: TGTGCCTGGAGTAGTCTCCTAGGGACAGTCATCGGACCCCTCCACTTT